The source of this TCR beta chain is a study of control samples from healthy donors and cancer patients. Per germline, CDR1 DFQATT and CDR2 SNEGSKA (reference sequence). V lost 3 bases and J lost 6, with 6 bases in between. The CDR3 is 11 residues long. Profiled with immunoSEQ multiplex PCR; TCRdb holds only in-frame clones, not every one. The sample lists about 73,000 clones; around 94% were seen once. This chain uses TRBV20-1 with TRBJ2-1; D unresolved. Sequenced sample: blood. The receptor was isolated from a woman in her thirties or forties in good health. CDR3: CSARRGNEQFF. The CDR3, as DNA: TGCAGTGCTAGGCGAGGCAATGAGCAGTTCTTC.